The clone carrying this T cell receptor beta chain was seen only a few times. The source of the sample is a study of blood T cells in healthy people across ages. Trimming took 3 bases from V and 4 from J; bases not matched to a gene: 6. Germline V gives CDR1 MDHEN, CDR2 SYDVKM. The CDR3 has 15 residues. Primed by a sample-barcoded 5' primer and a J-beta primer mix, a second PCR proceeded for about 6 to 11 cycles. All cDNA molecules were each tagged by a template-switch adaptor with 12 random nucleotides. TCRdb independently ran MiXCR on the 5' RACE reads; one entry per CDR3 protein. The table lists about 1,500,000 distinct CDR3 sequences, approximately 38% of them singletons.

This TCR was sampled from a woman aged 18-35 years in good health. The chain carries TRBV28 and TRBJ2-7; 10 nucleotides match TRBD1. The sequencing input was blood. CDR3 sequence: CASSFQGQGKYEQYF. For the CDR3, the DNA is TGTGCCAGCAGTTTTCAGGGACAGGGGAAATACGAGCAGTACTTC.